The subject of this entry is one T cell receptor (beta chain). It was treatment-naive patients with stable or active relapsing-remitting disease who made up the multiple sclerosis controls. This entry is derived from a study of CD8 T cells in Susac syndrome. When the RNA was reverse transcribed, random hexamers were used with an input of roughly 0.5 to 1 ug. TCRdb redid the calling of the immunoSEQ multiplex PCR reads with MiXCR, one entry per CDR3 protein. The sample lists approximately 76,000 distinct CDR3 sequences, about 94% occurring once. Material: CD8+ T cells from PBMCs. The receptor was isolated from a human donor with multiple sclerosis.

The CDR3 here is CASSTPERGGEKLFF. The DNA of the CDR3 is TGTGCCAGCAGCACCCCGGAGCGGGGGGGGGAAAAACTGTTTTTT. The V and J genes are TRBV9 and TRBJ1-4, with D tentatively TRBD1 (5 bases). Trimming shortened V by 4 bases and J by 8 bases, and 18 bases separated the two germline ends. Germline V lookup: CDR1 SGDLS, CDR2 YYNGEE. The CDR3 length is 15 residues. Full variable domain (remainder filled in from reference TRBV9 and TRBJ1-4): DSGVTQTPKHLITATGQRVTLRCSPRSGDLSVYWYQQSLDQGLQFLIQYYNGEERAKGNILERFSAQQFPDLHSELNLSSLELGDSALYFCASSTPERGGEKLFFGSGTQLSVL.